These 10 T cell receptor beta chains came from one sample sequenced in a study of blood T cell repertoires in COVID-19. TCRdb's table, derived via immunoSEQ multiplex PCR, lists solely in-frame clones and lacks some. The sample lists roughly 340,000 clones, approximately 92% occurring once. The sample was PBMCs or T cells enriched from blood (not recorded which). The receptors here all came from a man aged 18 to 29 who had recovered from COVID-19.

This clone has a single count. This rearrangement joins TRBV19 to TRBJ2-1; TRBD2 might be the D (6 bases). The CDR3 loop spans 16 amino acids. CDR1 and CDR2 from the germline V gene are LNHDA and SQIVND (reference sequence). V lost 3 bases and J lost 8, with 20 bases in between. CDR3: CASSMVAGTSRHEQFF. CDR3 nucleotide sequence: TGTGCCAGTAGTATGGTCGCGGGGACCAGTCGGCATGAGCAGTTCTTC.

A remark on this clone: Additional DNA sequences in this sample encode the identical CDR3. The V and J genes are TRBV9 and TRBJ2-3; 12 bases align to TRBD2. Germline lookup yields CDR1 SGDLS and CDR2 YYNGEE. This CDR3 spans 17 amino acids. The ends lost 3 bases at V and 1 base at J; junction bases unmatched: 6. CDR3 DNA: TGTGCCAGCAGCGCTAGCGGGGGGGCCTCTGGCACAGATACGCAGTATTTT. Translating gives CASSASGGASGTDTQYF.

The chain recombines TRBV30 with TRBJ1-1; 9 bases align to TRBD1. This CDR3 has 12 amino acids. From germline, CDR1 is GTSNPN and CDR2 SVGIG (reference sequence). V lost 3 bases and J lost 7; bases outside the gene matches: 3. CDR3 region: CAWRRQGVEAFF. The DNA of the CDR3 is TGTGCCTGGAGGAGACAGGGGGTTGAAGCTTTCTTT.

The CDR3 is CASSGQRGEKLFF. The CDR3 nucleotides are TGTGCCAGCAGCGGTCAGCGGGGGGAAAAACTGTTTTTT. The chain has TRBV7-9 and TRBJ1-4; D might be TRBD1 (5 bases). The ends were cut back, 5 bases at V and 8 bases at J, with 12 bases in the middle. The CDR3 has 13 residues. Germline V gene sequence: CDR1 SEHNR, CDR2 FQNEAQ (reference sequence).

This clone was observed a few times. The chain is built from TRBV9 and TRBJ2-5; 9 bases align to TRBD2. The germline CDR1 and CDR2 sequences are SGDLS and YYNGEE. V lost 2 bases to trimming and J lost 4 bases; unmatched junction nucleotides: 9. The CDR3 runs 16 residues. This CDR3 reads CASSVLSSGIRETQYF. The CDR3 DNA reads TGTGCCAGCAGCGTCTTGTCTAGCGGGATACGAGAGACCCAGTACTTC.

This rearrangement joins TRBV7-2 to TRBJ2-1, with TRBD2 matching 12 bases. CDR1 and CDR2 from the germline V gene are SGHTA and FQGNSA. Unmatched junction bases numbered 11, after V lost 1 base and J lost 4 bases. The CDR3 covers 19 residues. The chain's CDR3 is CASSLVGYSSGRVYNEQFF. CDR3 coding DNA: TGTGCCAGCAGCTTAGTGGGCTATTCTAGCGGGAGGGTTTACAATGAGCAGTTCTTC.

The chain carries TRBV5-6 and TRBJ1-3; TRBD1 aligns across 10 bases. The V gene's germline CDR1 is SGHDT and CDR2 YYEEEE. With 5 bases clipped from V and 0 bases from J, the junction kept 14 bases outside the gene matches. CDR3 length equals 19 residues. CDR3 sequence reads: CASSLLPGTGDSSGNTIYF. In DNA form, the CDR3 reads TGTGCCAGCAGTTTGCTTCCCGGGACAGGGGACTCCTCTGGAAACACCATATATTTT.

This chain joins TRBV7-9 and TRBJ2-3, with D tentatively TRBD2 (7 bases). Germline lookup yields CDR1 SEHNR and CDR2 FQNEAQ (reference sequence). CDR3 size: 16 residues. Between the trimmed V and J ends, which lost 2 bases and 4 bases, there was a span of 16 bases. The CDR3 is CASSLRVREGADTQYF. The CDR3 DNA is TGTGCCAGCAGCTTACGTGTGAGGGAGGGGGCAGATACGCAGTATTTT. The full variable domain, in which reference TRBV7-9 and TRBJ2-3 provide the parts outside the CDR3, is DTGVSQNPRHKITKRGQNVTFRCDPISEHNRLYWYRQTLGQGPEFLTYFQNEAQLEKSRLLSDRFSAERPKGSFSTLEIQRTEQGDSAMYLCASSLRVREGADTQYFGPGTRLTVL.

This chain links TRBV19 with TRBJ2-4; D is perhaps TRBD2 (6 bases). Germline values: CDR1 LNHDA, CDR2 SQIVND (reference sequence). This CDR3 spans 15 amino acids. V lost 4 bases and J lost 7, with 17 bases in between. CDR3 sequence reads: CASSTARGEVNIQYF. The CDR3 DNA is TGTGCCAGTAGTACCGCAAGAGGGGAGGTGAACATTCAGTACTTC.

The J gene is TRBJ1-2, the V gene TRBV7-2, with D possibly being TRBD1 (5 bases). CDR1 is SGHTA, CDR2 FQGNSA, per germline. Between the trimmed V and J ends, which lost 5 bases and 3 bases, there was a span of 19 bases. CDR3 size: 16 residues. The CDR3 coding sequence is TGTGCCAGCAGCCCGATTCAGGGAGGTAATGACTATGGCTACACCTTC. Residues: CASSPIQGGNDYGYTF. The variable domain in full, completed from reference TRBV7-2 and TRBJ1-2, reads GAGVSQSPSNKVTEKGKDVELRCDPISGHTALYWYRQSLGQGLEFLIYFQGNSAPDKSGLPSDRFSAERTGGSVSTLTIQRTQQEDSAVYLCASSPIQGGNDYGYTFGSGTRLTVV.